The rows below give T cell receptor beta chains drawn from one sample of a study of blood T cell repertoires in COVID-19. The assay was immunoSEQ multiplex PCR, and TCRdb's table has in-frame clones only and misses some. The data show under 150,000 clones, with 65% to 85% seen just once and 5.9% held by the top ten. The sample was peripheral blood. These receptors were obtained from an elderly man with active or convalescent COVID-19. The CDR3 runs from the conserved cysteine through the conserved F or W. The order of the fields is J gene, V gene, clone size, D gene, CDR3 DNA, CDR3 protein. A D gene is named only where the DNA matches it firmly. Where a row states a size, it is once, few, many or the class of an expanded clone; other rows omit it.

TRBJ2-1,TRBV7-2,.,.,TGTGCCAGCACTGAGCCACAGGTCAATGAGCAGTTCTTC,CASTEPQVNEQFF
TRBJ2-7,TRBV5-1,.,.,TGCGCCAGCAGCTTGAGAGCCCAGGGCTACGAGCAGTACTTC,CASSLRAQGYEQYF
TRBJ1-1,TRBV2,once,TRBD1,TGTGCCAGCAGTGAGGGTTTAGCCGGACAGGGATTGAACACTGAAGCTTTCTTT,CASSEGLAGQGLNTEAFF
TRBJ2-5,TRBV4-1,.,.,TGCGCCAGCAGCCAAGAGGAAACAGGGTGGCAGACCCAGTACTTC,CASSQEETGWQTQYF
TRBJ2-5,TRBV7-3,once,.,TGTGCCAGCAGCTTAAGGCACCAAGAGACCCAGTACTTC,CASSLRHQETQYF
TRBJ2-7,TRBV6-5,.,TRBD1,TGTGCCAGCAGTACGGGACAGGGGTTCTACGAGCAGTACTTC,CASSTGQGFYEQYF
TRBJ2-1,TRBV7-2,.,.,TGTGCCAGCAGCGTCTCCTCTAGCTCCTACAATGAGCAGTTCTTC,CASSVSSSSYNEQFF
TRBJ2-2,TRBV6-5,.,TRBD2,TGTGCCAGCAGAGCTAGCGGGGGGGCCCCCGGGGAGCTGTTTTTT,CASRASGGAPGELFF
TRBJ1-2,TRBV2,once,TRBD1,TGTGCCAGCAGTCCCGGGACAGGGAGCTATGGCTACACCTTC,CASSPGTGSYGYTF
TRBJ2-7,TRBV6-6,.,TRBD2,TGTGCCAGCAGAAAAGCGGGGGGCTCCTACGAGCAGTACTTC,CASRKAGGSYEQYF
TRBJ1-6,TRBV5-5,.,TRBD1,TGTGCCAGCAGCTCGGAGGGGACAGTAAATTCACCCCTCCACTTT,CASSSEGTVNSPLHF
TRBJ2-5,TRBV2,once,TRBD2,TGTGCCAGCGGGGGGGATACAACGGGACGAGCTCAAGAGACCCAGTACTTC,CASGGDTTGRAQETQYF
TRBJ2-7,TRBV29-1,.,TRBD1,TGCAGCGTAGGGACAGCTTCCTACGAGCAGTACTTC,CSVGTASYEQYF
TRBJ1-5,TRBV7-2,.,.,TGTGCCAGCAGCTTAGTGGGGGGGAGCGGTCAGCCCCAGCATTTT,CASSLVGGSGQPQHF
TRBJ1-6,TRBV6-5,.,.,TGTGCCAGCAGTAATCACCAGGACAGTAATTCACCCCTCCACTTT,CASSNHQDSNSPLHF
TRBJ2-1,TRBV11-2,.,TRBD2,TGTGCCAGCAGCTTAGTGGCGGGGGGCCAGTACAATGAGCAGTTCTTC,CASSLVAGGQYNEQFF
TRBJ2-3,TRBV24-1,.,.,TGTGCCACCAGTGATCCCACCCCGGGCACAGATACGCAGTATTTT,CATSDPTPGTDTQYF
TRBJ1-2,TRBV4-3,.,TRBD1,TGCGCCAGCAGCCAAGATTTAGGGGGCGTTCTTGGCTACACCTTC,CASSQDLGGVLGYTF
TRBJ1-5,TRBV7-9,.,.,TGTGCCAGCAGCCAATCCTTCAGAGACACCCAAAATCAGCCCCAGCATTTT,CASSQSFRDTQNQPQHF
TRBJ2-7,TRBV13,few,.,TGTGCCAGCAGCTTAAACCCCTACGTTGGCTTACAACAGGGAAGCGGCTACGAGCAGTACTTC,CASSLNPYVGLQQGSGYEQYF
TRBJ2-7,TRBV3-1/TRBV3-2,.,TRBD1,TGTGCCAGCAGCCCCGAGAGGGGGCCCGAGCAGTACTTC,CASSPERGPEQYF
TRBJ1-2,TRBV6-2/TRBV6-3,.,.,TGTGCCAGCAGCCCTAACGCGGGGGCTGGTGGCTACACCTTC,CASSPNAGAGGYTF
TRBJ1-6,TRBV10-3,few,.,TGTGCCATCAAGAACAGGGCTGTAGATTCACCCCTCCACTTT,CAIKNRAVDSPLHF
TRBJ2-1,TRBV11-2,.,TRBD2,TGTGCCAGCAGCTTGTCTAGCGGGGGGGCCGGTGAGCAGTTCTTC,CASSLSSGGAGEQFF
TRBJ2-3,TRBV4-1,.,TRBD2,TGCGCCAGCAGCCAAGGAGCGGGGGTTCCCACAGATACGCAGTATTTT,CASSQGAGVPTDTQYF
TRBJ2-5,TRBV5-1,.,TRBD2,TGCGCCAGCAGCTCGGGACTAGCGGGGTGGCAAGAGACCCAGTACTTC,CASSSGLAGWQETQYF
TRBJ2-5,TRBV18,.,TRBD1,TGTGCCAGCTCACCACTCAAAGGGGGCTCCAGGGAGACCCAGTACTTC,CASSPLKGGSRETQYF
TRBJ1-2,TRBV29-1,few,.,TGCGTTGGGGACATCGGAAGCTCCAACTATGGCTACACCTTC,CVGDIGSSNYGYTF
TRBJ1-3,TRBV3-1/TRBV3-2,few,.,TGTGCCAGCAGCCCCGTACAGGGCTCTGGAAACACCATATATTTT,CASSPVQGSGNTIYF
TRBJ1-2,TRBV19,.,.,TGTGCCAGTAGGCTACGTGGGCAGGATGGCTACACCTTC,CASRLRGQDGYTF
TRBJ2-6,TRBV28,.,TRBD1,TGTGCCAGCAGAGAGGTTCTCACAGGGGCATCTGGGGCCAACGTCCTGACTTTC,CASREVLTGASGANVLTF
TRBJ2-2,TRBV6-5,.,.,TGTGCCAGCAGTTACGCGGGGACCGGGGAGCTGTTTTTT,CASSYAGTGELFF
TRBJ1-2,TRBV4-3,.,.,TGCGCCAGCAGCCAAAAGGGGAACTATGGAGGCTACACCTTC,CASSQKGNYGGYTF
TRBJ1-5,TRBV30,.,.,TGTGCCTGGAGTGTGACAACAAATCAGCCCCAGCATTTT,CAWSVTTNQPQHF
TRBJ1-5,TRBV18,.,.,TGTGCCAGCTCACCACTGGCCGACGGACTTGAGCCCCAGCATTTT,CASSPLADGLEPQHF
TRBJ1-3,TRBV6-5,.,.,TGTGCCAGCAGTTACACAGAATCTGGAAACACCATATATTTT,CASSYTESGNTIYF
TRBJ1-6,TRBV14,.,.,TGTGCCAGCAGCCAAGAAACGGGGGGGAATTCACCCCTCCACTTT,CASSQETGGNSPLHF
TRBJ2-2,TRBV4-2,.,.,TGTGCCAGCAGCCAAGATGCGCTCGGGGAGCTGTTTTTT,CASSQDALGELFF
TRBJ1-3,TRBV7-6,.,.,TGTGCCAGCAGCAAAATGGACACCACTGGAAACACCATATATTTT,CASSKMDTTGNTIYF
TRBJ2-6,TRBV7-9,.,TRBD1,TGTGCCAGCAGCCCCGGACAGGGGGCAGGTTCTGGGGCCAACGTCCTGACTTTC,CASSPGQGAGSGANVLTF
TRBJ2-5,TRBV7-2,.,TRBD1,TGTGCCAGCAGCCCACCAGGGGGTCCGGAGACCCAGTACTTC,CASSPPGGPETQYF
TRBJ1-3,TRBV19,.,.,TGTGCCACCAACGACCCCGGGGGCTCTGGAAACACCATATATTTT,CATNDPGGSGNTIYF
TRBJ1-2,TRBV5-1,.,.,TGCGCCAGCAGCTTAGCGGACAGCACTAACTATGGCTACACCTTC,CASSLADSTNYGYTF
TRBJ2-7,TRBV19,.,.,TGTGCCAGTAGTATTACTGCCGGGAGCTCCTACGAGCAGTACTTC,CASSITAGSSYEQYF
TRBJ1-1,TRBV18,.,.,TGTGCCAGCTCACCAGAGACGGGGTGGGCTGAAGCTTTCTTT,CASSPETGWAEAFF
TRBJ1-2,TRBV14,.,TRBD1,TGTGCCAGCAGCGAGGGACAGGGGGCATTCGGCTATGGCTACACCTTC,CASSEGQGAFGYGYTF
TRBJ1-4,TRBV9,once,TRBD1,TGTGCCAGCAGTGTAGCAGGGGGCAGTGAAAAACTGTTTTTT,CASSVAGGSEKLFF
TRBJ2-7,TRBV10-3,.,TRBD1,TGTGCCATCAGTGAGTCCAGGACAGGGTCCTACGAGCAGTACTTC,CAISESRTGSYEQYF
TRBJ2-2,TRBV23-1,.,TRBD1,TGCGCCAGCAGACCGACAGGGGAGTACGCCGGGGAGCTGTTTTTT,CASRPTGEYAGELFF
TRBJ1-2,TRBV29-1,once,.,TGCAGCGTTGACGAGGTCACGACGGGATATGGCTACACCTTC,CSVDEVTTGYGYTF